The next 4 T cell receptor beta chains were all read from a single sample in a study of T cell responses to AZD1222 COVID-19 vaccine. Method: immunoSEQ multiplex PCR; TCRdb's copy keeps in-frame clones and lacks some. The sample consists of some 100,000 clones, around nine tenths of them appearing once. This specimen was peripheral blood, taken on day 0 of AZD1222 vaccination. The receptors stem from an adult in good health.

DNA of the CDR3: TGCGCCAGCAGCCAAGGGAGACTAGTCACAGATACGCAGTATTTT. Translating gives CASSQGRLVTDTQYF. The genes are TRBV4-3 and TRBJ2-3; D might be TRBD2 (6 bases). CDR3 length: 15 residues. V was trimmed by 1 base and J by 2 bases, leaving 10 bases between them. Germline V lookup: CDR1 LGHNA, CDR2 YSLEER.

The chain has TRBV6-5 and TRBJ1-2, with 11 bases fitting TRBD1. There are 14 residues in the CDR3. CDR1 and CDR2 (germline): MNHEY, SVGAGI. V was clipped by 7 bases and J by 4 bases; unmatched bases: 5. This chain's CDR3 is CASKPGQGGYGYTF. The CDR3 DNA reads TGTGCCAGCAAGCCGGGACAGGGGGGCTATGGCTACACCTTC.

The chain uses TRBV18 and TRBJ2-3; D is tentatively TRBD1 or TRBD2 (6 bases each). This CDR3 has 17 amino acids. Germline V gives CDR1 KGHSH, CDR2 LQKENI. With 0 bases removed from V and 2 bases from J, the gap between germline ends came to 15 bases. CDR3 protein: CASSPPRRDTYTDTQYF. In DNA form, the CDR3 reads TGTGCCAGCTCACCACCGAGGAGGGACACCTACACAGATACGCAGTATTTT.

The rearrangement uses TRBV5-4 and TRBJ1-5, with no clear D. From germline, CDR1 is SGHNT and CDR2 YYREEE (reference sequence). V lost 5 bases, J lost 2 bases, and 17 bases lay in between. This CDR3 has 16 residues. In DNA form, the CDR3 reads TGTGCCAGCAGTTCTGGACCCGATGCGGGCAATCAGCCCCAGCATTTT. Translation: CASSSGPDAGNQPQHF.